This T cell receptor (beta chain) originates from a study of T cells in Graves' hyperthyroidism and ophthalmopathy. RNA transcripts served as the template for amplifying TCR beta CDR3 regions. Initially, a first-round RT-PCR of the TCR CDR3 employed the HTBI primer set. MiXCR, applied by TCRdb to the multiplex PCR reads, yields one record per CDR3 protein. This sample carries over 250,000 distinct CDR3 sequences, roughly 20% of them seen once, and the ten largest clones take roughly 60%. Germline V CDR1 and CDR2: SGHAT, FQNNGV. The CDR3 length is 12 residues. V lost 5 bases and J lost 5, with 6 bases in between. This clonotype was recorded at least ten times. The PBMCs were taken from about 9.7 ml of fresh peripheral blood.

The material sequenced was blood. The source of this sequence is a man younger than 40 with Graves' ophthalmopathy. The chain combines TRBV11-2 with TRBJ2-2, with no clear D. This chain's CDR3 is CASSQRTGELFF. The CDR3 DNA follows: TGTGCCAGCAGCCAGCGAACCGGGGAGCTGTTTTTT.